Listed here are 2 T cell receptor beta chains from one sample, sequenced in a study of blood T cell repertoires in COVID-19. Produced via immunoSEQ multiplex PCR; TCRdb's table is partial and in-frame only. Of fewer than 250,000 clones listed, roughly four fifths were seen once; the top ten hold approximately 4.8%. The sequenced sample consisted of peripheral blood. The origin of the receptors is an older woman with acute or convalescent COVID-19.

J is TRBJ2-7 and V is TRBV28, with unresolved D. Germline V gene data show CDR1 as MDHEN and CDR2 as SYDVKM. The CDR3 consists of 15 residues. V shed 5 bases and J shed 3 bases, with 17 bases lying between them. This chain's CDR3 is CASSGWAETNYEQYF. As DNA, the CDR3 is TGTGCCAGCAGTGGCTGGGCCGAGACGAACTACGAGCAGTACTTC.

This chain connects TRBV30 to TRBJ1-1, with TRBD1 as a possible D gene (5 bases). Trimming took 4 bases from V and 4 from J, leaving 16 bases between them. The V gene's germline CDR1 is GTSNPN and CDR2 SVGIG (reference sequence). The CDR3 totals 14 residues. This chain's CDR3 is CAWNFGGRGTEAFF. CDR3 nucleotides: TGTGCCTGGAACTTTGGGGGGAGGGGCACTGAAGCTTTCTTT.